The 24 T cell receptor beta chains given below trace back to one sample, sequenced in a study of neurological immune-mediated disorders. Via MiXCR, TCRdb re-called the 5' RACE reads, giving one row per CDR3 protein. The sample lists tens of thousands of distinct CDR3 sequences, roughly 4.6% occurring once. The specimen sequenced was PBMCs. The receptors shown here come from a man aged 50 to 59 with multiple sclerosis.

This clonotype has a count of ten or more. At one boundary the junction diverges from the germline segment, which might be a read error. CDR3 amino acids: CASSLEGSSYEQYF. CDR3 nucleotides: TGTGCCAGCAGCTTAGAGGGGAGCTCCTACGAGCAGTACTTC. V gene TRBV5-1 combines with J gene TRBJ2-7; D might be TRBD1 or TRBD2, each matching 5 bases. The CDR3 is made up of 14 amino acids. Germline V gene lookup returns CDR1 SGHRS and CDR2 YFSETQ.

The sample holds many counts of this clonotype. The gene calls are TRBV5-1 and TRBJ2-7; 14 bases are a match to TRBD2. The CDR3 extends over 16 amino acids. The V gene's germline CDR1 is SGHRS and CDR2 YFSETQ. The junction had 10 bases not matched to a gene; V was cut back by 4 bases and J by 7 bases. The CDR3 region is CASSIGTSGSKDEQYF. DNA of the CDR3: TGCGCCAGCAGCATCGGGACTAGCGGGAGTAAAGATGAGCAGTACTTC. The complete variable domain, with remaining parts taken from reference TRBV5-1 and TRBJ2-7, reads KAGVTQTPRYLIKTRGQQVTLSCSPISGHRSVSWYQQTPGQGLQFLFEYFSETQRNKGNFPGRFSGRQFSNSRSEMNVSTLELGDSALYLCASSIGTSGSKDEQYFGPGTRLTVT.

This clonotype was picked up many times. V usage is TRBV10-3 and J usage is TRBJ2-7; D is uncertain. The length of the CDR3 is 14 residues. CDR1 ENHRY and CDR2 SYGVKD come from the germline V gene. Trimming left V 2 bases short and J 0 bases short, with 8 bases between. CDR3 sequence (DNA): TGTGCCATCAGTGAGGATGGGTCCTCCTACGAGCAGTACTTC. This translates into CAISEDGSSYEQYF.

This clonotype was counted many times. The rearrangement joins TRBV20-1 to TRBJ2-1; perhaps TRBD2 as D (5 bases). The germline CDR1 and CDR2 sequences are DFQATT and SNEGSKA (reference sequence). Between the trimmed V and J ends, which lost 3 bases and 5 bases, there was a span of 5 bases. There are 11 residues in the CDR3. The CDR3 DNA is TGCAGTGCTAGCGGGGACAATGAGCAGTTCTTC. Protein sequence: CSASGDNEQFF.

In its sample, this clonotype was seen a few times. The chain joins TRBV25-1 to TRBJ1-4, with D perhaps TRBD1 (6 bases). From germline, CDR1 is MGHDK and CDR2 SYGVNS. CDR3 size: 14 residues. V was shortened by 7 bases and J by 5 bases, with 14 bases between the two germline ends. This CDR3 reads CASTLGQGNEKLFF. CDR3 coding DNA: TGTGCCAGCACCCTGGGGCAGGGGAATGAAAAACTGTTTTTT.

This clonotype has ten or more counts. The rearrangement uses TRBV20-1 and TRBJ2-1, with a possible D match to TRBD2 (6 bases). The V and J ends lost 5 bases and 8 bases respectively, with 19 bases between them. The CDR3 sequence is 14 residues long. CDR1 and CDR2 (germline): DFQATT, SNEGSKA (reference sequence). CDR3 nucleotides: TGCAGTGCTGATCGGGAGAGTCGATTCTATGAGCAGTTCTTC. Translation: CSADRESRFYEQFF.

This clonotype was observed many times. The gene calls are TRBV20-1 and TRBJ2-1, with 10 bases matching TRBD1. This CDR3 region has 14 residues. Germline assignment: CDR1 DFQATT and CDR2 SNEGSKA (reference sequence). The V and J ends lost 3 bases and 7 bases, in that order; junction bases with no gene match: 6. CDR3 loop: CSARRGTGANEQFF. CDR3 in DNA: TGCAGTGCTAGGAGGGGGACAGGGGCTAATGAGCAGTTCTTC.

At least ten counts were recorded for this clonotype. The chain couples TRBV20-1 to TRBJ1-5; unclear D gene. CDR1 is DFQATT, CDR2 SNEGSKA, per germline (reference sequence). The V and J ends lost 4 bases and 4 bases respectively, with 14 bases between them. The CDR3 spans 14 residues. The CDR3 bases are TGCAGTGCTACCAAATCCCAGGAAAATCAGCCCCAGCATTTT. Residues: CSATKSQENQPQHF.

The gene calls are TRBV27 and TRBJ2-1; D is uncertain. Trimming stripped 3 bases from V and 4 bases from J, with 19 bases between. The CDR3 length is 17 residues. Germline V gene sequence: CDR1 MNHEY, CDR2 SMNVEV (reference sequence). The CDR3 bases are TGTGCCAGCAGTTTGATCTCCGATATCGATCGATACAATGAGCAGTTCTTC. Its protein is CASSLISDIDRYNEQFF.

This clonotype was recorded many times. The chain combines TRBV15 with TRBJ2-3; 9 bases fit TRBD2. CDR1 and CDR2 from the germline V gene are LNHNV and YYDKDF (reference sequence). The CDR3 is made up of 15 amino acids. With V trimmed by 1 base and J by 5 bases, 4 bases remained unmatched. CDR3 bases: TGTGCCACCAGCAGAGGTAGCGGGAGTCAAGATACGCAGTATTTT. As protein: CATSRGSGSQDTQYF.

This clonotype was recorded at least ten times. The chain joins TRBV28 to TRBJ1-3; no clear D gene. Looked up from germline, CDR1 is MDHEN and CDR2 is SYDVKM. With 5 bases removed from V and 0 bases from J, the gap between germline ends came to 20 bases. The CDR3 is made up of 18 amino acids. CDR3 DNA: TGTGCCAGCAGTACAAGAAGGTGGCGGGGAGACTCTGGAAACACCATATATTTT. Its protein is CASSTRRWRGDSGNTIYF.

The sample holds many counts of this clonotype. This chain links TRBV2 with TRBJ2-1; 13 bases match TRBD2. CDR1 is SNHLY, CDR2 FYNNEI, per germline. Trimming removed 6 bases from V and 6 bases from J; junction bases left unmatched: 5. This CDR3 spans 15 amino acids. DNA for the CDR3: TGTGCCAGCAGAAGTTGGACTAGCGGGGGCAATGAGCAGTTCTTC. Translation gives CASRSWTSGGNEQFF.

This clonotype was seen at least ten times. The J gene is TRBJ2-5, the V gene TRBV5-1; TRBD2 matches at 9 bases. Losses at the gene ends were 3 bases for V and 5 bases for J; bases not matched to a gene: 8. This CDR3 is 15 amino acids long. Germline V gene data show CDR1 as SGHRS and CDR2 as YFSETQ. CDR3 loop: CASSSSAGGRETQYF. CDR3 nucleotide sequence: TGCGCCAGCAGCTCTTCAGCGGGGGGCCGGGAGACCCAGTACTTC.

This clonotype was seen more than once but under ten times. The chain combines TRBV25-1 with TRBJ1-1; no reliable D call. Germline loops: CDR1 MGHDK, CDR2 SYGVNS. V was clipped by 3 bases and J by 1 base, with 3 bases between them. The CDR3 contains 12 residues. The CDR3 region is CASSDPNTEAFF. DNA of the CDR3: TGTGCCAGCAGTGACCCGAACACTGAAGCTTTCTTT.

This clonotype has ten or more counts. DNA of the CDR3: TGTGCCAGCAACTGGGATGGCGGGGAGCTGTTTTTT. Protein sequence: CASNWDGGELFF. This chain connects TRBV12-3 or TRBV12-4 to TRBJ2-2; D call uncertain. The CDR3 loop spans 12 amino acids. Trimming left V 7 bases short and J 7 bases short, with 10 bases between.

This clonotype was recorded at least ten times. This chain connects TRBV28 to TRBJ1-2; TRBD1 aligns across 9 bases. V shed 6 bases and J 5 bases; nucleotides not matched to a gene: 4. The CDR3 runs to 13 residues. Germline CDR1 MDHEN, CDR2 SYDVKM. The chain's CDR3 is CASRVDRGYGYTF. The DNA for the CDR3 is TGTGCCAGCAGGGTAGACAGGGGGTATGGCTACACCTTC.

This clonotype was seen only a few times. The V call is TRBV28, the J call TRBJ2-1; 8 bases fit TRBD2. The ends lost 5 bases at V and 7 bases at J; junction bases unmatched: 16. Germline values: CDR1 MDHEN, CDR2 SYDVKM. CDR3 length equals 17 residues. CDR3 amino acids: CASSLPRGGVSLNEQFF. The DNA for the CDR3 is TGTGCCAGCAGTCTTCCACGGGGGGGAGTTAGTTTAAATGAGCAGTTCTTC.

This clonotype was observed a few times. V gene TRBV7-9 combines with J gene TRBJ1-1, with D hard to call. V lost 5 bases to trimming and J lost 9 bases, with 16 bases between them. This CDR3 spans 13 amino acids. Germline-derived CDR1 and CDR2 are SEHNR and FQNEAQ (reference sequence). The CDR3 DNA follows: TGTGCCAGCAGCCCCCAGAGGTTGATGCAAGCTTTCTTT. Its protein is CASSPQRLMQAFF. The full variable domain, its missing parts supplied by reference TRBV7-9 and TRBJ1-1, is DTGVSQNPRHKITKRGQNVTFRCDPISEHNRLYWYRQTLGQGPEFLTYFQNEAQLEKSRLLSDRFSAERPKGSFSTLEIQRTEQGDSAMYLCASSPQRLMQAFFGQGTRLTVV.

At least ten counts were recorded for this clonotype. The chain links TRBV6-6 to TRBJ2-1; a possible D gene is TRBD2 (7 bases). Germline V gene lookup returns CDR1 MNHNY and CDR2 SVGAGI (reference sequence). The CDR3 consists of 17 residues. Trimming took off 5 bases at V and 3 bases at J, with 20 bases between the two ends. The CDR3 reads CASSTPPRGAVYNEQFF. CDR3 bases: TGTGCCAGCAGTACACCACCCCGGGGGGCCGTCTACAATGAGCAGTTCTTC.

This clonotype has at least ten counts. This chain joins TRBV5-1 and TRBJ2-3, with 10 positions matching TRBD2. Trimming at V came to 0 bases and at J to 9 bases, leaving 10 bases not matched to a gene. Germline V gene sequence: CDR1 SGHRS, CDR2 YFSETQ. The length of the CDR3 is 16 residues. The CDR3 loop reads CASSLEALAGGGTQYF. CDR3 coding DNA: TGCGCCAGCAGCTTGGAAGCTTTAGCGGGGGGAGGAACGCAGTATTTT. Together with reference TRBV5-1 and TRBJ2-3, the CDR3 gives the full variable domain: KAGVTQTPRYLIKTRGQQVTLSCSPISGHRSVSWYQQTPGQGLQFLFEYFSETQRNKGNFPGRFSGRQFSNSRSEMNVSTLELGDSALYLCASSLEALAGGGTQYFGPGTRLTVL.

This clonotype showed up many times. The chain employs TRBV15 and TRBJ2-1; 11 bases map to TRBD2. The CDR3 extends over 17 amino acids. V shed 7 bases, J shed 6 bases, and the junction held 14 bases outside the gene matches. Germline CDR1 reads LNHNV; CDR2 reads YYDKDF (reference sequence). CDR3 DNA: TGTGCCACCACCATGATATGGACTAGCGGGCCTAGCAATGAGCAGTTCTTC. This sequence encodes CATTMIWTSGPSNEQFF. Using reference TRBV15 and TRBJ2-1 for the parts outside the CDR3, the full variable domain is DAMVIQNPRYQVTQFGKPVTLSCSQTLNHNVMYWYQQKSSQAPKLLFHYYDKDFNNEADTPDNFQSRRPNTSFCFLDIRSPGLGDTAMYLCATTMIWTSGPSNEQFFGPGTRLTVL.

This clonotype was counted at least ten times. The V and J genes are TRBV29-1 and TRBJ2-7; TRBD1 agrees at 9 bases. Germline CDR1 SQVTM, CDR2 ANQGSEA. V gave up 3 bases and J gave up 3 bases; unmatched junction bases: 0. The CDR3 length is 12 residues. The CDR3 coding sequence is TGCAGCGTTGAGGGACAGGGCTACGAGCAGTACTTC. Amino acids: CSVEGQGYEQYF.

The sample holds many counts of this clonotype. The chain couples TRBV27 to TRBJ2-7, with D perhaps TRBD1 or TRBD2 (5 bases each). The V gene lost 4 bases and the J gene lost 9 bases, with 16 bases spanning the gap. In germline, CDR1 is MNHEY, CDR2 SMNVEV (reference sequence). The CDR3 is 13 residues long. CDR3 in amino acids: CASSSPPGLRQYF. Written as DNA, the CDR3 is TGTGCCAGCAGTTCCCCCCCGGGGCTAAGGCAGTACTTC.

This clonotype showed up just a few times. The chain couples TRBV29-1 to TRBJ2-1; a possible D gene is TRBD2 (5 bases). Trimming stripped 6 bases from V and 6 bases from J, with 9 bases between. CDR1 and CDR2 from the germline V gene are SQVTM and ANQGSEA. This CDR3 is built from 11 residues. The CDR3 DNA reads TGCAGCGTATGGACTGTCAATGAGCAGTTCTTC. Translation gives CSVWTVNEQFF.